The entry below describes one T cell receptor (beta chain). Its binding antigen is unknown. Per-base quality was not reported, and no clone a single base away is much larger than it. The data were obtained in a study of blood T cell repertoires in COVID-19 (dated by TCRdb to 2020 to 2021). Describing the broader study: Collaborator samples came from the United States, Italy and Spain and covered acute and convalescent phases of COVID-19. The material from the prospective study consisted of cDNA or gDNA derived from T cells, B-cell-depleted T cells, or PBMCs. Deeply sampled blood TCRbeta repertoires from subjects exposed to, actively infected with, or recovered from COVID-19 were included in the dataset. The repertoires were released in a freely available public database intended as a resource for research on the immune response to SARS-CoV-2. The samples were drawn from the first 160 participants of the ongoing ImmuneRACE study and from over a thousand subjects provided by 6 global collaborators. A de-identified subject ID, COVID-19 status, age in years and sex were almost always included in the sample metadata. Where available, HLA class I and class II types were taken from metadata supplied by the sample provider and were not determined by assay-based typing.

The collaborating institutions used their own protocols to collect whole blood in K2EDTA tubes. Collaborator samples were shipped for TCRbeta analysis as frozen whole blood, isolated PBMCs, or DNA extracted from either sample type. Overall study outcomes, separate from this receptor: How much clinical and demographic metadata was included differed by source and by participant, and the metadata was provided uncurated.

The junction carries 8 bases between V and J, which are trimmed by 6 bases and 2 bases respectively. Based on the germline V gene, the CDR1 and CDR2 sequences are SGHAT and FQNNGV. From cysteine to phenylalanine, the CDR3 is 13 amino acids long. Just the 39-base CDR3 DNA is kept, in frame starting at base 1. The immunoSEQ Assay, a bias-controlled multiplex PCR, was used to amplify TCRbeta CDR3 regions from genomic DNA. Per the original workflow: The number of nucleated cells in each sample was estimated by amplification of reference gene primers within the assay. Sequence reads were collapsed and filtered to measure the absolute abundance of every unique TCRbeta CDR3 rearrangement. Productive Simpson clonality was computed per sample as the square root of Simpson's diversity index over productive rearrangements. What TCRdb holds here is the immuneACCESS table cut down to in-frame rearrangements. Part of the clones is not present; checked against another copy, under half of the missing clones reflect an unresolved V gene, and the others are unexplained. V and J calls and clone size are those listed in that table; D and trimming were worked out from the DNA. The sample table holds tens of thousands of clones, of which 70% to 90% were seen once. Under 13% of the sample comes from the top ten.

The sequenced sample consisted of peripheral blood. This TCR was recovered from a man in his 70s with active or convalescent COVID-19. Recombination joined TRBV11-2 with TRBJ1-5, with no confidently assigned D gene. Here the CDR3 is given as CASSMRGNQPQHF. The bases are TGTGCCAGCAGTATGAGGGGCAATCAGCCCCAGCATTTT.